This T cell receptor beta chain was sequenced in a study of shared clonotypes between healthy human individuals. Overall study findings and caveats: Represented genetic and exposure-history diversity was restricted by having few donors.

The germline V gene encodes CDR1 SEHNR and CDR2 FQNEAQ (reference sequence). The CDR3 covers 15 residues. V dropped 1 base and J dropped 6; count of bases not matched to a gene: 7. In regard to this clone: Its specificity is not known.

This table comes from immunoSEQ multiplex PCR, and its TCRdb copy is limited to in-frame clones, with some not included. The sample holds 190,000 or so clones; approximately 70% are singletons and the top ten take over 9.5%. The chain recombines TRBV7-9 with TRBJ2-7, with TRBD2 matching 9 bases. The sample taken for sequencing was memory CD4+ T cells sorted from blood. Regarding subset: CD45RA-negative fraction. This sequence was found in a man younger than 45 in good health. CDR3 region: CASSLGSGRPGEQYF. The CDR3 nucleotides read TGTGCCAGCAGCTTAGGTAGCGGGAGACCAGGCGAGCAGTACTTC.